Below are 27 T cell receptor beta chains sequenced from a single sample in a study of blood T cells in healthy people across ages. The use of a sample-barcoded 5' primer and a J-beta primer mix characterized a second PCR of about 7 to 12 cycles. MiXCR, applied by TCRdb to the 5' RACE reads, yields one record per CDR3 protein. The table lists about 1 million distinct CDR3 sequences, 45% of them singletons. The sequenced sample was blood. The source is a woman aged 55 to 70 in good health.

The CDR3 sequence: CASSLSTAVEQFF. In DNA, the CDR3 is TGTGCCAGCAGTCTCTCAACCGCGGTCGAGCAGTTCTTC. The V and J genes are TRBV12-3 or TRBV12-4 and TRBJ2-1; D is unresolved. This CDR3 is built from 13 residues. V lost 5 bases to trimming and J lost 10 bases, with 15 bases between them.

The chain has TRBV10-1 and TRBJ2-7; no reliable D call. The V gene's germline CDR1 is WNHNN and CDR2 SYGVQD (reference sequence). With 0 bases removed from V and 10 bases from J, the gap between germline ends came to 13 bases. The CDR3 has 13 residues. The DNA for the CDR3 is TGCGCCAGCAGTGAGTCTTGGACCAGTGTCCAGTACTTC. It codes for CASSESWTSVQYF.

The chain uses TRBV7-9 and TRBJ2-7, with 14 bases identical to TRBD2. Per the germline V gene, CDR1 is SEHNR and CDR2 is FQNEAQ (reference sequence). The CDR3 runs 18 residues. The V gene end was trimmed by 5 bases and the J gene end by 6 bases; junction bases not matched to a gene: 15. CDR3 region: CASSQGLAGALKRREQYF. Here the CDR3 DNA reads TGTGCCAGCAGCCAGGGACTAGCGGGAGCACTCAAGCGACGCGAGCAGTACTTC. The whole variable domain, filled in from reference TRBV7-9 and TRBJ2-7, reads DTGVSQNPRHKITKRGQNVTFRCDPISEHNRLYWYRQTLGQGPEFLTYFQNEAQLEKSRLLSDRFSAERPKGSFSTLEIQRTEQGDSAMYLCASSQGLAGALKRREQYFGPGTRLTVT.

This clonotype was recorded a few times. The gene calls are TRBV7-2 and TRBJ2-5; D possibly matches TRBD1 or TRBD2 (6 bases each). The end of the DNA is better explained by TRBJ2-7, so the J call may be wrong. The germline V gene has CDR1 SGHTA and CDR2 FQGNSA. The CDR3 contains 15 residues. CDR3 region: CASSTEGGRSYEQYF. The CDR3 bases are TGTGCCAGCAGCACCGAGGGGGGTCGGTCCTACGAGCAGTACTTC.

The V call is TRBV7-6, the J call TRBJ2-1; 14 nucleotides line up with TRBD2. The junction had 2 bases not matched to a gene; V was cut back by 5 bases and J by 2 bases. Germline V gives CDR1 SGHVS, CDR2 FNYEAQ. This CDR3 has 16 residues. Here the CDR3 reads CASSMTSGRAYNEQFF. The DNA for the CDR3 is TGTGCCAGCAGCATGACTAGCGGGAGGGCCTACAATGAGCAGTTCTTC.

Notes on this clonotype: A much larger clonotype is one base distant, so this may be a read error. This sequence joins TRBV7-9 and TRBJ2-5; the D gene is possibly TRBD1 (6 bases). The CDR3 extends over 12 amino acids. Germline-derived CDR1 and CDR2 are SEHNR and FQNEAQ (reference sequence). CDR3 coding DNA: TGTGCCATCAGCTCTACAGGGGAGACCCAGTACTTC. Encoded protein: CAISSTGETQYF.

There are a few counts of this clonotype. The chain is built from TRBV5-1 and TRBJ2-1; TRBD1 matches at 9 bases. The CDR3 consists of 16 residues. J gave up 3 bases and V 8 bases, and 12 bases lay outside the gene matches. The germline CDR1 and CDR2 sequences are SGHRS and YFSETQ. The CDR3 DNA sequence: TGCGCCAGTTTCACTGCCGGGACAGGGATCTACAATGAGCAGTTCTTC. Its protein is CASFTAGTGIYNEQFF. Full variable domain (outside the CDR3, taken from reference TRBV5-1 and TRBJ2-1): KAGVTQTPRYLIKTRGQQVTLSCSPISGHRSVSWYQQTPGQGLQFLFEYFSETQRNKGNFPGRFSGRQFSNSRSEMNVSTLELGDSALYLCASFTAGTGIYNEQFFGPGTRLTVL.

In its sample, this clonotype was seen a few times. This chain connects TRBV20-1 to TRBJ2-1; D remains ambiguous. In germline, CDR1 is DFQATT, CDR2 SNEGSKA (reference sequence). Trimming cost V 3 bases and J 7 bases, with 7 bases left between them. The CDR3 has 11 amino acids. CDR3 protein: CSASIANEQFF. For the CDR3, the DNA is TGCAGTGCTAGTATCGCAAATGAGCAGTTCTTC.

The V gene is TRBV7-9, the J gene TRBJ1-3; possibly TRBD1 for D (6 bases). CDR1 and CDR2 (germline): SEHNR, FQNEAQ (reference sequence). This CDR3 is built from 14 residues. Trimming took 6 bases from V and 1 from J, leaving 10 bases between them. CDR3 coding DNA: TGTGCCAGCAGGAAAGACAGGTCTGGAAACACCATATATTTT. Translated: CASRKDRSGNTIYF.

This clonotype was observed many times. This sequence joins TRBV19 and TRBJ2-5; 12 positions agree with TRBD2. From germline, CDR1 is LNHDA and CDR2 SQIVND (reference sequence). V lost 4 bases and J lost 11; bases outside the gene matches: 8. This CDR3 spans 14 amino acids. The chain's CDR3 is CASSTSGRGNEQYF. In nucleotides, the CDR3 is TGTGCCAGTAGTACTAGCGGGAGGGGCAATGAGCAGTACTTC. Full variable domain (remainder filled in from reference TRBV19 and TRBJ2-5): DGGITQSPKYLFRKEGQNVTLSCEQNLNHDAMYWYRQDPGQGLRLIYYSQIVNDFQKGDIAEGYSVSREKKESFPLTVTSAQKNPTAFYLCASSTSGRGNEQYFGPGTRLLVL.

As DNA, the CDR3 is TGTGCCAGCATCGACGAGAGGGGGACAGGGAGAAGGGTCAATCAGCCCCAGCATTTT. This codes for CASIDERGTGRRVNQPQHF. The J gene is TRBJ1-5, the V gene TRBV28, with 9 bases aligning to TRBD1. After removal of 7 bases from V and 3 bases from J, the junction contained 19 bases not matched to a gene. Germline V gene lookup returns CDR1 MDHEN and CDR2 SYDVKM. The CDR3 spans 19 residues. Based on the CDR3 plus reference TRBV28 and TRBJ1-5, the full variable domain is DVKVTQSSRYLVKRTGEKVFLECVQDMDHENMFWYRQDPGLGLRLIYFSYDVKMKEKGDIPEGYSVSREKKERFSLILESASTNQTSMYLCASIDERGTGRRVNQPQHFGDGTRLSIL.

This clonotype was observed a handful of times. The V and J genes are TRBV10-3 and TRBJ2-3; perhaps TRBD1 as D (5 bases). The CDR3 covers 16 residues. V lost 3 bases and J lost 0, with 13 bases in between. Germline-derived CDR1 and CDR2 are ENHRY and SYGVKD. Here the CDR3 reads CAISEGPTGSTDTQYF. In DNA form, the CDR3 reads TGTGCCATCAGTGAAGGCCCCACAGGCAGCACAGATACGCAGTATTTT.

The chain employs TRBV20-1 and TRBJ2-1; no definite D call. V was cut by 5 bases and J by 6 bases, with 11 bases left in between. The CDR3 covers 12 residues. Germline CDR1 reads DFQATT; CDR2 reads SNEGSKA (reference sequence). The CDR3 sequence: CSAAASGNEQFF. The CDR3 DNA reads as TGCAGTGCTGCCGCGTCCGGCAATGAGCAGTTCTTC.

The chain combines TRBV12-5 with TRBJ2-4, with TRBD1 as a possible D gene (5 bases). TRBJ2-7 matches the DNA end more closely, so the J call is doubtful. The CDR3 loop spans 14 amino acids. Germline V lookup: CDR1 LGHNT, CDR2 FRNRAP. The CDR3 nucleotides are TGTGCTAGTGGTTTGGGACAGTTCCCATACGAGCAGTACTTC. This encodes CASGLGQFPYEQYF.

The table lists this clonotype with a few counts. The chain uses TRBV10-3 and TRBJ2-1, with D uncertain. This CDR3 is built from 12 residues. CDR1 and CDR2 from the germline V gene are ENHRY and SYGVKD. Trimming took off 4 bases at V and 7 bases at J, with 8 bases between the two ends. The CDR3 reads CAISAALNEQFF. In DNA form, the CDR3 reads TGTGCCATCAGTGCGGCTCTGAATGAGCAGTTCTTC.

This sequence joins TRBV6-4 and TRBJ2-7; 7 nucleotides agree with TRBD2. There are 19 residues in the CDR3. The J segment lost 4 bases and the V segment lost 0 bases, leaving 18 bases of the junction unmatched. Germline V gene data show CDR1 as MRHNA and CDR2 as SNTAGT. The CDR3 loop is CASSDSKFRDYSFGYEQYF. In DNA form, the CDR3 reads TGTGCCAGCAGTGACTCGAAGTTCAGGGACTACTCTTTCGGGTACGAGCAGTACTTC.

This chain connects TRBV5-4 to TRBJ2-5, with D unclear. V dropped 0 bases and J dropped 8 bases, with 17 bases sitting between them. The CDR3 runs to 15 residues. Germline assignment: CDR1 SGHNT and CDR2 YYREEE (reference sequence). The CDR3 protein is CASSLDREKRPTQYF. The DNA of the CDR3 is TGTGCCAGCAGCTTGGACAGAGAGAAGAGACCCACCCAGTACTTC.

This clonotype was found many times. The chain combines TRBV29-1 with TRBJ1-2; TRBD1 is a possible D gene (6 bases). Germline loops: CDR1 SQVTM, CDR2 ANQGSEA. Trimming pared 4 bases from V and 1 base from J, leaving 7 bases between. CDR3 length equals 12 residues. The DNA for the CDR3 is TGCAGCGTTGTAGGGGGTAACTATGGCTACACCTTC. Protein sequence: CSVVGGNYGYTF.

This chain uses TRBV4-3 with TRBJ2-4; D unresolved. V was clipped by 0 bases and J by 0 bases, with 6 bases between them. CDR3 length equals 15 residues. CDR1 is LGHNA, CDR2 YSLEER, per germline. CDR3 DNA sequence: TGCGCCAGCAGCCAAGAGTTCGGAGCCAAAAACATTCAGTACTTC. As protein: CASSQEFGAKNIQYF.

This rearrangement joins TRBV28 to TRBJ1-4, with D possibly TRBD1 on 6 matching bases. The germline V gene encodes CDR1 MDHEN and CDR2 SYDVKM. The CDR3 sequence is 17 residues long. Deletions cut 1 base from V and 7 bases from J, with 19 bases between. The CDR3 DNA reads as TGTGCCAGCAGTTTATCGGGACACCCCCAAGGGAGTGAAAAACTGTTTTTT. Its translation is CASSLSGHPQGSEKLFF.

J is TRBJ1-1 and V is TRBV13; 8 bases are shared with TRBD1. V shed 3 bases, J shed 4 bases, and the junction held 10 bases outside the gene matches. CDR3 length equals 16 residues. Germline assignment: CDR1 PRHDT and CDR2 FYEKMQ (reference sequence). The CDR3 spells CASSFGQGFLGTEAFF. CDR3 DNA sequence: TGTGCCAGCAGCTTTGGACAGGGTTTCCTGGGCACTGAAGCTTTCTTT.

This clonotype appeared a few times. The V and J genes are TRBV12-3 or TRBV12-4 and TRBJ2-1; 7 nucleotides line up with TRBD2. The CDR3 loop spans 13 amino acids. After removal of 7 bases from V and 5 bases from J, the junction contained 5 bases not matched to a gene. The CDR3 DNA sequence: TGTGCCAGCACGGCTAGCGGCCACAATGAGCAGTTCTTC. Its protein is CASTASGHNEQFF.

The gene calls are TRBV10-3 and TRBJ1-1, with 11 bases lining up with TRBD1. The CDR3 runs to 14 residues. CDR1 ENHRY and CDR2 SYGVKD come from the germline V gene. V gave up 6 bases and J gave up 4 bases; unmatched junction bases: 4. CDR3 region: CAIRTGTGGTEAFF. For the CDR3, the DNA is TGTGCCATCAGGACCGGGACAGGGGGCACTGAAGCTTTCTTT.

The chain joins TRBV7-7 to TRBJ2-3; the D is unclear. Germline-derived CDR1 and CDR2 are SSHAT and FNYEAQ (reference sequence). V was trimmed by 4 bases and J by 6 bases, leaving 17 bases between them. The CDR3 runs to 15 residues. The CDR3 is CASSSLPYPADTQYF. The CDR3 DNA sequence: TGTGCCAGCAGCTCCCTACCTTATCCCGCGGATACGCAGTATTTT. The variable domain in full, with the rest retrieved from reference TRBV7-7 and TRBJ2-3, is GAGVSQSPRYKVTKRGQDVTLRCDPISSHATLYWYQQALGQGPEFLTYFNYEAQPDKSGLPSDRFSAERPEGSISTLTIQRTEQRDSAMYRCASSSLPYPADTQYFGPGTRLTVL.

The chain carries TRBV12-3 or TRBV12-4 and TRBJ1-4, with 9 bases matching TRBD1. The CDR3 loop spans 15 amino acids. The V gene end was trimmed by 6 bases and the J gene end by 7 bases; junction bases not matched to a gene: 9. In DNA form, the CDR3 reads TGTGCCAGCAGAGTTACAGGGGGCTCTCTTGAAAAACTGTTTTTT. Translated, it gives CASRVTGGSLEKLFF.

The table lists this clonotype with a few counts. The CDR3 reads CSVVIGAGGYEQYF. CDR3 nucleotides: TGCAGCGTTGTCATCGGAGCGGGAGGGTACGAGCAGTACTTC. V is TRBV29-1 and J is TRBJ2-7; 10 bases agree with TRBD2. From germline, CDR1 is SQVTM and CDR2 ANQGSEA. Trimming took 4 bases from V and 4 from J; bases not matched to a gene: 7. The CDR3 contains 14 residues.

This clonotype came up many times. The chain carries TRBV7-9 and TRBJ2-1; 7 bases are a match to TRBD1. The CDR3 loop spans 15 amino acids. The V segment lost 4 bases and the J segment 0 bases; nucleotides outside the gene matches: 3. The germline CDR1 and CDR2 sequences are SEHNR and FQNEAQ (reference sequence). The CDR3 protein is CASSSTGSSYNEQFF. The CDR3 coding sequence is TGTGCCAGCAGCTCGACAGGGAGCTCCTACAATGAGCAGTTCTTC.